A single sample is the source of the 17 T cell receptor beta chains below, sequenced in a study of T cell changes during pregnancy in multiple sclerosis. The table came from immunoSEQ multiplex PCR; TCRdb's copy has only in-frame clones and leaves some out. The data hold 85,000 to 90,000 clones, with approximately 89% observed a single time. The source material was peripheral blood, sampled in the first trimester of pregnancy. These TCRs come from a female donor in good health, enrolled as a control in a pregnancy study.

This chain connects TRBV7-9 to TRBJ1-1; no reliable D call. The CDR3 length is 15 residues. CDR1 is SEHNR and CDR2 is FQNEAQ in the germline V gene (reference sequence). Trimming removed 7 bases from V and 3 bases from J, with 18 bases in between. The CDR3 sequence: CASTVLVGGYTEAFF. The CDR3 coding sequence is TGTGCCAGCACAGTCTTAGTAGGAGGCTACACTGAAGCTTTCTTT.

The chain uses TRBV5-4 and TRBJ2-5; D is unresolved. The V gene's germline CDR1 is SGHNT and CDR2 YYREEE (reference sequence). Trimming stripped 3 bases from V and 1 base from J, with 19 bases between. CDR3 length: 17 residues. The CDR3 sequence: CASSSGSVRSFQETQYF. In DNA form, the CDR3 reads TGTGCCAGCAGCTCCGGGTCCGTCCGGAGTTTCCAAGAGACCCAGTACTTC.

J is TRBJ1-1 and V is TRBV7-9; 7 nucleotides match TRBD1. V shed 3 bases, J shed 5 bases, and the junction held 6 bases outside the gene matches. Germline CDR1 SEHNR, CDR2 FQNEAQ (reference sequence). The CDR3 totals 14 residues. CDR3 sequence reads: CASSFRDRGTEAFF. The CDR3, as DNA: TGTGCCAGCAGCTTTCGGGACAGAGGGACTGAAGCTTTCTTT.

This clone has only one observation. The chain links TRBV4-1 to TRBJ1-5; 7 bases match TRBD1. The CDR3 length is 15 residues. Germline V lookup: CDR1 MGHRA, CDR2 YSYEKL. Losses at the gene ends were 1 base for V and 5 bases for J; bases not matched to a gene: 5. CDR3 nucleotide sequence: TGCGCCAGCAGCCAAGGTCGACAGGGTGATCAGCCCCAGCATTTT. Residues: CASSQGRQGDQPQHF.

This chain connects TRBV19 to TRBJ2-5; no clear D gene. The CDR3 loop spans 15 amino acids. CDR1 and CDR2 (germline): LNHDA, SQIVND (reference sequence). With 5 bases removed from V and 5 bases from J, the gap between germline ends came to 18 bases. CDR3 bases: TGTGCCAGTAGTCCCCGACCCACCATCGGGGAGACCCAGTACTTC. It translates to CASSPRPTIGETQYF.

The rearrangement links TRBV4-3 to TRBJ2-5; a possible D gene is TRBD2 (7 bases). This CDR3 spans 15 amino acids. With 3 bases removed from V and 0 bases from J, the gap between germline ends came to 11 bases. Germline loops: CDR1 LGHNA, CDR2 YSLEER. CDR3 amino acids: CASSQEGGYQETQYF. The CDR3 DNA is TGCGCCAGCAGCCAGGAGGGGGGGTACCAAGAGACCCAGTACTTC.

V usage is TRBV10-3 and J usage is TRBJ2-1, with D tentatively TRBD2 (5 bases). V was trimmed by 2 bases and J by 5 bases, leaving 13 bases between them. CDR1 is ENHRY and CDR2 is SYGVKD in the germline V gene. CDR3 length equals 15 residues. CDR3 sequence (DNA): TGTGCCATCAGTGAGGAAACTAGTTGGGACAATGAGCAGTTCTTC. This encodes CAISEETSWDNEQFF.

The V and J genes are TRBV5-8 and TRBJ1-2; D may be TRBD1 (5 bases). V gave up 4 bases and J gave up 2 bases, with 18 bases separating them. Germline V gene data show CDR1 as SGHTS and CDR2 as YDEGEE. The CDR3 covers 16 residues. In nucleotides, the CDR3 is TGTGCCAGCAGCCCAAGGGGACTGGGGATGAACTATGGCTACACCTTC. Protein sequence: CASSPRGLGMNYGYTF.

V usage is TRBV4-2 and J usage is TRBJ1-5, with 11 bases matching TRBD1. Germline lookup yields CDR1 LGHNA and CDR2 YNFKEQ. J gave up 12 bases and V 3 bases, and 4 bases lay outside the gene matches. This CDR3 spans 13 amino acids. The CDR3 loop reads CASSQGTGGIQHF. For the CDR3, the DNA is TGTGCCAGCAGCCAGGGGACAGGGGGAATCCAGCATTTT.

This clone has a single count. This sequence joins TRBV9 and TRBJ2-2; a possible D gene is TRBD1 (5 bases). CDR1 is SGDLS and CDR2 is YYNGEE in the germline V gene. V dropped 7 bases and J dropped 5 bases, with 18 bases sitting between them. This CDR3 region has 15 residues. The CDR3 nucleotides are TGTGCCAGCCGCCCTCCTGGGGCCAAGACCGGGGAGCTGTTTTTT. It encodes CASRPPGAKTGELFF.

The chain links TRBV7-2 to TRBJ2-3, with TRBD2 as a possible D gene (5 bases). CDR1 SGHTA and CDR2 FQGNSA come from the germline V gene. Deletions cut 3 bases from V and 2 bases from J, with 12 bases between. The length of the CDR3 is 15 residues. The CDR3 loop reads CASSFGLAVTDTQYF. CDR3 in DNA: TGTGCCAGCAGCTTCGGACTGGCAGTCACAGATACGCAGTATTTT.

In nucleotides, the CDR3 is TGTGCCAGCAGCCTCCAGAGGGGGTACGAGCAGTACTTC. Translated, it gives CASSLQRGYEQYF. The rearrangement links TRBV7-3 to TRBJ2-7; perhaps TRBD1 as D (6 bases). This CDR3 has 13 amino acids. Germline assignment: CDR1 SGHTA and CDR2 FQGTGA. V lost 5 bases and J 4 bases, leaving 12 bases between the germline ends.

This clone was counted a single time. J is TRBJ1-6 and V is TRBV28; possible D gene TRBD1, 6 bases. This CDR3 is built from 14 residues. V gave up 4 bases and J gave up 7 bases, with 11 bases separating them. Germline V gene lookup returns CDR1 MDHEN and CDR2 SYDVKM. In DNA form, the CDR3 reads TGTGCCAGCAGTTCGACAGGCCGAAATTCACCCCTCCACTTT. This translates into CASSSTGRNSPLHF.

The rearrangement links TRBV11-2 to TRBJ1-1, with 8 bases identical to TRBD1. The CDR3 consists of 15 residues. J gave up 2 bases and V 1 base, and 3 bases lay outside the gene matches. Germline-derived CDR1 and CDR2 are SGHAT and FQNNGV. CDR3 bases: TGTGCCAGCAGCTTAGCGGGACAGGCAAACACTGAAGCTTTCTTT. This codes for CASSLAGQANTEAFF.

This chain uses TRBV5-6 with TRBJ2-7, with D possibly being TRBD1 (6 bases). Germline V gene sequence: CDR1 SGHDT, CDR2 YYEEEE. V lost 4 bases, J lost 0 bases, and 20 bases lay in between. This CDR3 region has 17 residues. The CDR3 bases are TGTGCCAGCAGCCCCCCAGCTATGTCAGGGGACTCCTACGAGCAGTACTTC. Translating it yields CASSPPAMSGDSYEQYF.

V is TRBV4-3 and J is TRBJ1-2; the D is unclear. The V gene lost 0 bases and the J gene lost 8 bases, with 16 bases spanning the gap. From germline, CDR1 is LGHNA and CDR2 YSLEER. The CDR3 sequence is 15 residues long. The CDR3, as DNA: TGCGCCAGCAGCCAAGACACCCTCAGAAGAGGCGGCTACACCTTC. Its protein product is CASSQDTLRRGGYTF.

This clone was observed a single time. As DNA, the CDR3 is TGTGCCAGCAGCTCCTTCCAGGGGGGAAAGGGTGAGCAGTTCTTC. Translation gives CASSSFQGGKGEQFF. This chain joins TRBV13 and TRBJ2-1; tentative D call: TRBD1 (7 bases). Germline CDR1 PRHDT, CDR2 FYEKMQ (reference sequence). V gave up 4 bases and J gave up 9 bases, with 19 bases separating them. The CDR3 is made up of 15 amino acids. Looking up the rest from reference TRBV13 and TRBJ2-1 gives the full variable domain: AAGVIQSPRHLIKEKRETATLKCYPIPRHDTVYWYQQGPGQDPQFLISFYEKMQSDKGSIPDRFSAQQFSDYHSELNMSSLELGDSALYFCASSSFQGGKGEQFFGPGTRLTVL.